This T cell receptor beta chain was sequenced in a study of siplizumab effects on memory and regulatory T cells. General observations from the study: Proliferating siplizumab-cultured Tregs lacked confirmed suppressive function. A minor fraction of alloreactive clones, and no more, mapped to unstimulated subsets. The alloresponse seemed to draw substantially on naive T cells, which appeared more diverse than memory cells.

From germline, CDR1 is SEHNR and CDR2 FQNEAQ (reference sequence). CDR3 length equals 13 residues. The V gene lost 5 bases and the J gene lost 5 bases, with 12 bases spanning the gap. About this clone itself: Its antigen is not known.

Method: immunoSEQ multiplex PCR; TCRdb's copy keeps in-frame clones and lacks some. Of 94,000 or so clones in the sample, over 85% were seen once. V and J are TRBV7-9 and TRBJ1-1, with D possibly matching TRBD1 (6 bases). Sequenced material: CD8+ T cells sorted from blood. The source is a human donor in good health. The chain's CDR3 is CASSPGGRTEAFF. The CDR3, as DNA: TGTGCCAGCAGCCCCGGGGGCCGGACTGAAGCTTTCTTT.